This entry is about one T cell receptor beta chain. What this receptor recognizes is not known. Per-base qualities were not stored, and no clone one base away is much larger. The CDR3 numbers 14 residues from cysteine through phenylalanine. Only the CDR3 region is kept as DNA, spanning 42 bases read in frame from base 1. CDR1 and CDR2, per the germline V gene (reference sequence), are MNHEY and SMNVEV. V is pared back by 4 bases and J by 3 bases, with 12 bases lying between the germline termini. The immunoSEQ kit was used, according to the manufacturer's recommendations, to generate TCR beta libraries from genomic DNA. Library preparation used a first multiplex PCR with proprietary primers, then a second PCR adding unique barcodes, with bead cleanups after each round. A positive control reaction and a negative control reaction, both provided in the kit, were run with every batch of samples. The final libraries underwent checking on an Agilent 4200 TapeStation D1000 ScreenTape, volumetric pooling, and quantification by qPCR. An Illumina NextSeq500 fitted with a MidOutput 150-cycle cartridge performed the sequencing, running 156 Read1 cycles and 15 Index1 cycles with the kit's custom primers. The pooled library was loaded at approximately 0.95 pM with approximately 20% PhiX control spiked in. Turning to the authors' computational methods: Vendor-processed data were analyzed in R, with a clonotype defined as all T cells sharing the same CDR3 nucleotide sequence. In the clone abundance analyses, frequencies in each sample were normalized to that sample's 10,000 most abundant clones. Public T cell clones, averaging fewer than five per sample, were removed before analysis. A difference in abundance of at least 32-fold between compartments was used to define tumor-enriched and baseline blood-enriched clonotypes. A beta-binomial differential abundance model was used to identify clonotypes that expanded or contracted between blood time points. Similarity between tumor and blood repertoires was quantified using the Baroni-Urbani and Buser coefficient, and groups were compared with two-tailed Wilcoxon tests in R. TCRdb mirrors the immuneACCESS table, restricted to in-frame sequences. Some clones are absent from its copies; in checked studies, under half trace to an unresolved V gene, and the reason for the others is unknown. The V and J calls and clone size are taken from that table; D and trimming were inferred from the DNA. Counted in this sample were around 140,000 clones; 75% to 90% of them appeared once. The ten largest account for under 30% of the sample.

Read against the paper, the sample's time point label means: baseline pretreatment blood. Taken with the paper, the label for treatment or condition translates to: 15 Gy SBRT to primary tumor, nephrectomy 4 weeks later. To follow tumor-enriched clonotypes, peripheral blood was collected serially from radiation-treated patients at baseline and again at 2 weeks and 4 weeks after SBRT. All patients had renal cell carcinoma with clear cell pathology. The QIAamp DNA Blood Mini Kit (Qiagen) was used to prepare genomic DNA for TCR sequencing. The analyses included just those samples that passed every quality control check. The data originate from a study of radiation and T cells in renal cell carcinoma (dated by TCRdb to between 2020 and 2021). Background on the whole study: The samples were drawn from a clinical trial, where primary renal cell carcinomas were treated with 15 Gy of stereotactic body radiation therapy and then removed by nephrectomy 4 weeks afterward. TCR beta sequencing covered some 55 samples in total, comprising some 25 tumors and roughly 27 peripheral blood samples. A total of 4,016,671 unique CDR3 nucleotide sequences, encoding 2.5 million to 3 million unique CDR3 amino acid sequences, were found across all 50 or so samples.

What the study reported, not specific to this receptor: Effects of radiation dose or scheduling on the TCR repertoire could not be addressed with the single-armed trial design. Because no pretreatment tumor biopsies were available, whether clonotypes were present in the tumor at baseline could not be determined. In blood, the top tumor clonotypes increased from baseline to 2 weeks after radiation and then shrank by 4 weeks, which suggests a temporary expansion of tumor-resident clones. Tracking of blood repertoire dynamics stopped at roughly 29 days after treatment, with no follow-up past that point.

Sequencing used blood, obtained from a patient whose treatment included radiotherapy and nephrectomy. This TCR derives from a woman aged 45-65 years with renal cell carcinoma. This receptor chain uses TRBV27 and TRBJ1-1; the D region possibly corresponds to TRBD1 (6 bases align). Here is the DNA: TGTGCCAGCAGTTCACAGGGTCTTGACACTGAAGCTTTCTTT. The resulting protein is CASSSQGLDTEAFF.